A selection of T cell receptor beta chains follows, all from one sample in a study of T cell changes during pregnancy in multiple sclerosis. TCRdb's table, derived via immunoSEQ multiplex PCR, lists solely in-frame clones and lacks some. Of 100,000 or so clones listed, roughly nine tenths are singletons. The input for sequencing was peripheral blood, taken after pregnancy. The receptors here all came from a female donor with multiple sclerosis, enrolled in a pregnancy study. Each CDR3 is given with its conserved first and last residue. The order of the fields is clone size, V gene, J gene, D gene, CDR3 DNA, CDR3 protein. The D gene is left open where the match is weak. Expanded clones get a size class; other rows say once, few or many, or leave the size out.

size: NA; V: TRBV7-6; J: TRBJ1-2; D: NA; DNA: TGTGCCAGCAGCTTAGATTCACGGGGGACGGACACTAACTATGGCTACACCTTC; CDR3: CASSLDSRGTDTNYGYTF
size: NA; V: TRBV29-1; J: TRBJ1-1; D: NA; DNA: TGCAGCTGTTCTCCAGGGATGAACACTGAAGCTTTCTTT; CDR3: CSCSPGMNTEAFF
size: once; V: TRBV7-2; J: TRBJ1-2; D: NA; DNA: TGTGCCAGCAGCTACCCAGGGCGGACAGCCTATGGCTACACCTTC; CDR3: CASSYPGRTAYGYTF
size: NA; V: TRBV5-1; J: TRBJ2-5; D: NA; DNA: TGCGCCAGCAACTCCCGTGAGACCCAGTACTTC; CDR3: CASNSRETQYF
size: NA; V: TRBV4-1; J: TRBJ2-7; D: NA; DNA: TGCGCCAGCAGCCAAGACAGGGGTGCGTACGAGCAGTACTTC; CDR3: CASSQDRGAYEQYF
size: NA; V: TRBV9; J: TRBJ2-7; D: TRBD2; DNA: TGTGCCAGCAGCGTAGCGGGGGGGGGCTACGAGCAGTACTTC; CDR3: CASSVAGGGYEQYF
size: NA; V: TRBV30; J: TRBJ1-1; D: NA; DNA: TGTGCCTGGAGTCTCCAGGGGAGCACTGAAGCTTTCTTT; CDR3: CAWSLQGSTEAFF
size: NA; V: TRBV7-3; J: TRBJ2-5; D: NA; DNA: TGTGCCAGCAGCTTAGTGGGGGGAGAGACCCAGTACTTC; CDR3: CASSLVGGETQYF
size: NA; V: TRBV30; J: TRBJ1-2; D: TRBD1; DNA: TGTGCCTGGGCCCCCGGGACAGTCTATGGCTACACCTTC; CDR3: CAWAPGTVYGYTF
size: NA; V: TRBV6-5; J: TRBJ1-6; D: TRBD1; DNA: TGTGCCAGCAGTTCCGCCGGGACAGATAATTCACCCCTCCACTTT; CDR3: CASSSAGTDNSPLHF
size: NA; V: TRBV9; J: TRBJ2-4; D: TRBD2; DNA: TGTGCCAGCAGCGCACCGGGGGGACACATTCAGTACTTC; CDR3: CASSAPGGHIQYF
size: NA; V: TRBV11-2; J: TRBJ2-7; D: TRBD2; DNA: TGTGCCAGCAGGGATGGGCTAGCGGGGTTCGGGGAGCAGTACTTC; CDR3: CASRDGLAGFGEQYF
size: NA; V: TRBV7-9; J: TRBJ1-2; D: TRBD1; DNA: TGTGCCAGCAGCAGGACAGGGGCAAACTATGGCTACACCTTC; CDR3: CASSRTGANYGYTF
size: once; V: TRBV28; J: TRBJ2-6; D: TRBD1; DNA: TGTGCCAGCAGTTCGACAGGGTCTGGGGCCAACGTCCTGACTTTC; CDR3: CASSSTGSGANVLTF
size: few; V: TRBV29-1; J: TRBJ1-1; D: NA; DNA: TGCAGCGTTGAACAGGGTTTGACTGAAGCTTTCTTT; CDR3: CSVEQGLTEAFF
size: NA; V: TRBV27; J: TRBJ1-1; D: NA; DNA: TGTGCCAGCCTAAGAGACAACGCGCTGAACACTGAAGCTTTCTTT; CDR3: CASLRDNALNTEAFF
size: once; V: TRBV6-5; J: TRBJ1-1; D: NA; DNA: TGTGCCAGCGGGGAGGGGGGGCGGACTGAAGCTTTCTTT; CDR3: CASGEGGRTEAFF
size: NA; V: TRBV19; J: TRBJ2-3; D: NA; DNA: TGTGCCAGTAGTATGACGTACAGCCTAACAGATACGCAGTATTTT; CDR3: CASSMTYSLTDTQYF